This T cell receptor (beta chain) was profiled in a study of identical twins. TCRdb re-analysed the 5' RACE reads in MiXCR, keeping a single row per CDR3 protein. In the table there are roughly 540,000 distinct CDR3 sequences, roughly a fifth of which are singletons. The V segment lost 4 bases and the J segment 5 bases; nucleotides outside the gene matches: 4. The CDR3 is 15 residues long. Germline V CDR1 and CDR2: ENHRY, SYGVKD. These data also featured in a second study, about T cells expressing NK-cell markers. From that second work: HCMV seropositivity marked most of the eight sequenced donors; one was seronegative. A handful of donors carried dominant NKG2C+ clonotypes that made up roughly 1.0-8% of their CD8+ T cells. The CD3+CD56-NKG2C+ fraction of several donors was also led by these clonotypes.

The sample consisted of CD4+ T cells sorted from blood. This sequence was found in a woman aged 18-29 years in good health. V gene TRBV10-3 combines with J gene TRBJ2-1, with 11 bases matching TRBD1. In nucleotides, the CDR3 is TGTGCCATCAGTGGGGACAGGGGGTCCCACAATGAGCAGTTCTTC. Its protein product is CAISGDRGSHNEQFF.